This T cell receptor beta chain was documented in a study of early T cells in non-severe SARS-CoV-2 infection. Across the study: Whole-blood bulk RNA, unsorted, was sequenced, and chains were unpaired.

About this clonotype itself: Its antigen is unidentified.

Whole-study findings and limits: Lookups in VDJdb leaned toward anti-spike CD8 responses and missed private and CD4 specificities.

Individual cDNA molecules were tagged with unique molecular identifiers. TCRdb called the 5' RACE reads again in MiXCR, with one record for every CDR3 protein. The data contain roughly 52,000 distinct CDR3 sequences, under 8% of them singletons. This CDR3 has 14 residues. Trimming pared 8 bases from V and 2 bases from J, leaving 15 bases between. Germline V gives CDR1 MNHEY, CDR2 SVGEGT. This TCR came from an adult who was a healthcare worker with PCR-confirmed SARS-CoV-2 infection or an uninfected control (not recorded which). The chain has TRBV6-2 or TRBV6-3 and TRBJ2-5, with D possibly being TRBD1 or TRBD2 (6 bases each). Sequencing used whole blood, obtained at baseline. The CDR3 DNA sequence: TGTGCCAGCGAAAGCCGGGGGCTTCAAGAGACCCAGTACTTC. Translating gives CASESRGLQETQYF.